Below are 27 T cell receptor beta chains sequenced from a single sample in a study of blood T cell repertoires in COVID-19. Sequencing used immunoSEQ multiplex PCR; TCRdb keeps in-frame clones, though not all of them. The table records about 200,000 clones, about 88% of them present only once. The specimen was peripheral blood. These receptors were obtained from a woman aged 40 to 50 who had recovered from COVID-19.

The genes are TRBV19 and TRBJ1-5; tentatively, D is TRBD1 (6 bases). Trimming took 9 bases from V and 4 from J, leaving 22 bases between them. The germline V gene encodes CDR1 LNHDA and CDR2 SQIVND (reference sequence). The length of the CDR3 is 16 residues. In DNA, the CDR3 is TGTGCCAGCAGCAGGGCTGGGACATTTATTAATCAGCCCCAGCATTTT. This codes for CASSRAGTFINQPQHF.

The genes are TRBV19 and TRBJ1-6; the match to TRBD1 covers 9 bases. This CDR3 is 15 amino acids long. Germline-derived CDR1 and CDR2 are LNHDA and SQIVND (reference sequence). Losses at the gene ends were 4 bases for V and 5 bases for J; bases not matched to a gene: 3. The DNA for the CDR3 is TGTGCCAGTAGTACCCGGGACAGGGATAATTCACCCCTCCACTTT. This gives the protein CASSTRDRDNSPLHF.

The chain joins TRBV2 to TRBJ1-4; TRBD1 matches at 9 bases. The CDR3 extends over 15 amino acids. V lost 5 bases, J lost 8 bases, and 9 bases stayed unmatched. CDR1 and CDR2 (germline): SNHLY, FYNNEI. CDR3: CASSKHTGGREKLFF. The CDR3 region has the DNA TGTGCCAGCAGTAAGCACACAGGGGGCAGGGAAAAACTGTTTTTT.

DNA of the CDR3: TGTGCCAGCACCGAGACAGGGATGGACGAGACCCAGTACTTC. It yields the protein CASTETGMDETQYF. This chain joins TRBV7-2 and TRBJ2-5, with 7 bases lining up with TRBD1. The V segment lost 7 bases and the J segment 5 bases; nucleotides outside the gene matches: 10. CDR3 length: 14 residues. Germline CDR1 SGHTA, CDR2 FQGNSA.

J is TRBJ1-3 and V is TRBV30, with D unclear. Germline V lookup: CDR1 GTSNPN, CDR2 SVGIG (reference sequence). This CDR3 has 13 residues. Trimming pared 6 bases from V and 1 base from J, leaving 10 bases between. CDR3 in amino acids: CACHLRSGNTIYF. CDR3 nucleotide sequence: TGTGCCTGCCACTTGAGGTCTGGAAACACCATATATTTT.

The chain is built from TRBV6-4 and TRBJ2-3; 10 bases map to TRBD2. V lost 5 bases, J lost 4 bases, and 3 bases stayed unmatched. The CDR3 sequence is 14 residues long. Germline V gene lookup returns CDR1 MRHNA and CDR2 SNTAGT. The CDR3 DNA reads as TGTGCCAGCAGTCCTAGCGGGAGAGCAGATACGCAGTATTTT. Encoded protein: CASSPSGRADTQYF.

This clone was counted once. The chain is built from TRBV6-1 and TRBJ2-1, with TRBD2 matching over 10 bases. V trimming: 0 bases; J trimming: 8 bases; junction bases outside the gene matches: 10. Looked up from germline, CDR1 is MNHNS and CDR2 is SASEGT. The CDR3 sequence is 17 residues long. The CDR3 bases are TGTGCCAGCAGTGAAGCGCTTGGAGCGGGAGGGCAGGATGAGCAGTTCTTC. Its translation is CASSEALGAGGQDEQFF.

The rearrangement joins TRBV28 to TRBJ2-6; 15 nucleotides agree with TRBD2. Per germline, CDR1 MDHEN and CDR2 SYDVKM. Trimming removed 4 bases from V and 1 base from J; junction bases left unmatched: 2. The CDR3 has 18 amino acids. For the CDR3, the DNA is TGTGCCAGCAGTTCAGGACTAGCGGGAGGGTCTGGGGCCAACGTCCTGACTTTC. Residues: CASSSGLAGGSGANVLTF.

This clone was seen just once. This sequence joins TRBV18 and TRBJ2-5; the match to TRBD1 covers 7 bases. The V gene's germline CDR1 is KGHSH and CDR2 LQKENI. J lost 4 bases, V lost 2 bases, and 1 base had no gene match. The CDR3 covers 13 residues. DNA of the CDR3: TGTGCCAGCTCACCAAGGGGGCCAGAGACCCAGTACTTC. The encoded protein is CASSPRGPETQYF.

The chain combines TRBV7-9 with TRBJ2-5; no definite D call. The germline V gene encodes CDR1 SEHNR and CDR2 FQNEAQ (reference sequence). V lost 5 bases and J lost 5, with 15 bases in between. The CDR3 consists of 14 residues. The CDR3 coding sequence is TGTGCCAGCAGCGCCGACACGTCAGTGGAGACCCAGTACTTC. Translating gives CASSADTSVETQYF.

This clone came up a few times. The chain uses TRBV9 and TRBJ1-6, with D possibly being TRBD1 (5 bases). The V gene's germline CDR1 is SGDLS and CDR2 YYNGEE. Trimming shortened V by 4 bases and J by 11 bases, and 19 bases separated the two germline ends. The CDR3 has 15 residues. CDR3 DNA: TGTGCCAGCAGCCCCTCAGGGAGGGAGGAGACACCCCTCCACTTT. This translates into CASSPSGREETPLHF.

The chain has TRBV15 and TRBJ2-3, with 11 bases identical to TRBD1. The ends lost 5 bases at V and 3 bases at J; junction bases unmatched: 4. The germline CDR1 and CDR2 sequences are LNHNV and YYDKDF (reference sequence). The CDR3 consists of 15 residues. CDR3 DNA sequence: TGTGCCACCAGCTGGGGACAGGGGGTGACAGATACGCAGTATTTT. Its protein product is CATSWGQGVTDTQYF.

The chain recombines TRBV18 with TRBJ2-7, with D maybe TRBD1 (6 bases). The CDR3 is 13 residues long. CDR1 and CDR2 from the germline V gene are KGHSH and LQKENI. Trimming stripped 4 bases from V and 1 base from J, with 8 bases between. CDR3 loop: CASSQDRSYEQYF. The CDR3 bases are TGTGCCAGCTCACAGGACAGATCCTACGAGCAGTACTTC.

This chain joins TRBV18 and TRBJ2-3; D is unclear. Germline V gene lookup returns CDR1 KGHSH and CDR2 LQKENI. This CDR3 has 15 amino acids. With 3 bases removed from V and 1 base from J, the gap between germline ends came to 11 bases. This chain's CDR3 is CASSPYSSGTDTQYF. Here the CDR3 DNA reads TGTGCCAGCTCACCTTATTCCAGCGGCACAGATACGCAGTATTTT.

The chain has TRBV4-3 and TRBJ2-5; 8 nucleotides match TRBD2. Losses at the gene ends were 0 bases for V and 2 bases for J; bases not matched to a gene: 5. This CDR3 spans 16 amino acids. Germline V gene sequence: CDR1 LGHNA, CDR2 YSLEER. DNA of the CDR3: TGCGCCAGCAGCCAAGAGGGTGGGACTAGACAAGAGACCCAGTACTTC. Its translation is CASSQEGGTRQETQYF.

The rearrangement uses TRBV7-7 and TRBJ2-3; D is uncertain. From germline, CDR1 is SSHAT and CDR2 FNYEAQ (reference sequence). V was clipped by 2 bases and J by 2 bases, with 11 bases between them. The CDR3 contains 15 residues. CDR3 sequence (DNA): TGTGCCAGCAGCTTATCCCCCCACTCCACAGATACGCAGTATTTT. As protein: CASSLSPHSTDTQYF.

Here the CDR3 DNA reads TGTGCCAGCAGTTTAGCTTCTAGTTCCTACCAGTATTTT. It specifies CASSLASSSYQYF. The V call is TRBV12-3 or TRBV12-4, the J call TRBJ2-3; D not resolved. This CDR3 is 13 amino acids long. Trimming removed 0 bases at V and 12 bases at J, with 13 bases between.

This clone has just a few counts. This chain connects TRBV11-2 to TRBJ2-3; the match to TRBD2 covers 8 bases. Germline CDR1 reads SGHAT; CDR2 reads FQNNGV. This CDR3 has 17 amino acids. V dropped 0 bases and J dropped 5; count of bases not matched to a gene: 10. The CDR3 DNA follows: TGTGCCAGCAGCTTAGAGATTGGACTAGCTCAACTAGATACGCAGTATTTT. This codes for CASSLEIGLAQLDTQYF.

In nucleotides, the CDR3 is TGCGCCAGCAGTCGAGTCGCGGGACGGGAGCGTCTGGATACGCAGTATTTT. Translation gives CASSRVAGRERLDTQYF. The chain joins TRBV5-1 to TRBJ2-3, with a weak D call TRBD2 (6 bases). Germline-derived CDR1 and CDR2 are SGHRS and YFSETQ. Trimming pared 5 bases from V and 6 bases from J, leaving 25 bases between. This CDR3 is built from 17 residues.

This clone was seen a single time. The genes are TRBV4-3 and TRBJ2-7; 12 bases are a match to TRBD2. Germline V CDR1 and CDR2: LGHNA, YSLEER. V lost 3 bases to trimming and J lost 6 bases; unmatched junction nucleotides: 12. This CDR3 comprises 17 residues. The CDR3 here is CASSHTLRLAGVAEQYF. CDR3 DNA sequence: TGCGCCAGCAGCCATACCCTGAGACTAGCGGGAGTAGCCGAGCAGTACTTC.

The chain carries TRBV7-9 and TRBJ2-3; TRBD2 might be the D (5 bases). Between the trimmed V and J ends, which lost 1 base and 0 bases, there was a span of 14 bases. Per germline, CDR1 SEHNR and CDR2 FQNEAQ (reference sequence). CDR3 length equals 17 residues. CDR3 in amino acids: CASSLGALADSTDTQYF. Written as DNA, the CDR3 is TGTGCCAGCAGCTTAGGCGCCCTAGCCGATAGCACAGATACGCAGTATTTT.

The V and J genes are TRBV15 and TRBJ2-3; D is uncertain. The CDR3 runs 16 residues. Trimming cost V 0 bases and J 0 bases, with 10 bases left between them. The germline CDR1 and CDR2 sequences are LNHNV and YYDKDF (reference sequence). CDR3 amino acids: CATSRDYNPSTDTQYF. The CDR3 DNA is TGTGCCACCAGCAGAGATTACAACCCAAGCACAGATACGCAGTATTTT.

V gene TRBV28 combines with J gene TRBJ1-5; 12 positions agree with TRBD1. The V gene's germline CDR1 is MDHEN and CDR2 SYDVKM. The CDR3 consists of 14 residues. With 5 bases clipped from V and 7 bases from J, the junction kept 3 bases outside the gene matches. In DNA, the CDR3 is TGTGCCAGCAGTGGGACAGGGGGCCTCCAGCCCCAGCATTTT. Its translation is CASSGTGGLQPQHF.

The rearrangement joins TRBV9 to TRBJ2-3, with 8 bases aligning to TRBD2. J lost 0 bases, V lost 0 bases, and 6 bases had no gene match. Germline-derived CDR1 and CDR2 are SGDLS and YYNGEE. The CDR3 totals 17 residues. CDR3 in DNA: TGTGCCAGCAGCGTAGGTGCGGCTAGCGGGAGCACAGATACGCAGTATTTT. Protein: CASSVGAASGSTDTQYF.

The V and J genes are TRBV19 and TRBJ2-3; 10 bases agree with TRBD1. The V segment lost 10 bases and the J segment 3 bases; nucleotides outside the gene matches: 10. This CDR3 comprises 15 residues. Germline loops: CDR1 LNHDA, CDR2 SQIVND (reference sequence). The CDR3 DNA is TGTGCCACCAATAATCCGGGACAGGGGACAGATACGCAGTATTTT. Translating gives CATNNPGQGTDTQYF.

The genes are TRBV28 and TRBJ1-5, with TRBD1 identical over 7 bases. Per the germline V gene, CDR1 is MDHEN and CDR2 is SYDVKM. Unmatched junction bases numbered 14, after V lost 9 bases and J lost 0 bases. The CDR3 consists of 17 residues. The CDR3 region is CASRTGGLLNSNQPQHF. Here the CDR3 DNA reads TGTGCCAGTAGGACAGGAGGGTTACTTAATAGCAATCAGCCCCAGCATTTT.

This chain joins TRBV5-4 and TRBJ2-5; D remains ambiguous. Germline values: CDR1 SGHNT, CDR2 YYREEE (reference sequence). This CDR3 is 13 amino acids long. V was shortened by 0 bases and J by 5 bases, with 8 bases between the two germline ends. CDR3 region: CASSLGPEETQYF. The CDR3 coding sequence is TGTGCCAGCAGCTTGGGACCGGAGGAGACCCAGTACTTC.